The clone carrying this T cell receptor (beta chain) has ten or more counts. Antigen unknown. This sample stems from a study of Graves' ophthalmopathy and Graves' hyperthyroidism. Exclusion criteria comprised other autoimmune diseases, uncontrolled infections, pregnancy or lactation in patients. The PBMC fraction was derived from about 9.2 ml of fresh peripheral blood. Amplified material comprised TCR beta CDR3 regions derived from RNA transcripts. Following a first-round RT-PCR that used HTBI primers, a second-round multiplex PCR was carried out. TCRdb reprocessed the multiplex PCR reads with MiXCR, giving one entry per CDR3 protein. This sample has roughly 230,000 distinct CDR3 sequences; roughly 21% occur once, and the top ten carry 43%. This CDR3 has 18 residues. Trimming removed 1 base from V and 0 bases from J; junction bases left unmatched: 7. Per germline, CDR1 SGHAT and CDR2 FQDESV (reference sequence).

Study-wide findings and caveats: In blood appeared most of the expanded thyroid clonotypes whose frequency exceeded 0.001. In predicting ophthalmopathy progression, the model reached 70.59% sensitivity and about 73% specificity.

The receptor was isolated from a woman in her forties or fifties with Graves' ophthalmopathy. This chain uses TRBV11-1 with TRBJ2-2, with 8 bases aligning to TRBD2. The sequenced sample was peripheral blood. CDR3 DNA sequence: TGTGCCAGCAGCTTAGAACTACTAGCGGCTTCGAACACCGGGGAGCTGTTTTTT. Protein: CASSLELLAASNTGELFF. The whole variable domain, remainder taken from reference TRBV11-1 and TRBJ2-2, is EAEVAQSPRYKITEKSQAVAFWCDPISGHATLYWYRQILGQGPELLVQFQDESVVDDSQLPKDRFSAERLKGVDSTLKIQPAELGDSAMYLCASSLELLAASNTGELFFGEGSRLTVL.